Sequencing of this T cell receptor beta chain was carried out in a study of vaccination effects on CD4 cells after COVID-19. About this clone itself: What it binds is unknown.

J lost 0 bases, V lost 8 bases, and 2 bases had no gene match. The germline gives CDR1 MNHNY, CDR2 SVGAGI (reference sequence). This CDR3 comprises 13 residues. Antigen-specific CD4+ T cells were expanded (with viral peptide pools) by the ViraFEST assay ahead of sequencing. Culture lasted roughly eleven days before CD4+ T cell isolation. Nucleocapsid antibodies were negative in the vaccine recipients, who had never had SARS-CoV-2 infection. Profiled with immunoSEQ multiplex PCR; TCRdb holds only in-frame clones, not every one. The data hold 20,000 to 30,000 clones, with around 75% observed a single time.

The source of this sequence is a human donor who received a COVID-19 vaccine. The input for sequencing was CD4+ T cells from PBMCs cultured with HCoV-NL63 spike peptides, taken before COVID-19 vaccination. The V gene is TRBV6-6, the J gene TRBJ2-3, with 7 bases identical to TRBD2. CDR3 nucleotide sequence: TGTGCCAGCCGGGACTACAGCACAGATACGCAGTATTTT. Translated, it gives CASRDYSTDTQYF.